This entry lists 27 T cell receptor beta chains sequenced from one sample in a study of blood T cell repertoires in COVID-19. The protocol was immunoSEQ multiplex PCR, while the TCRdb copy is restricted to in-frame clones and leaves out a portion. The profile shows about 140,000 clones, under 85% of them singletons. Sequencing was done on a sample of PBMCs or T cells enriched from blood (not recorded which). The receptor set was obtained from a woman younger than 30 who had been exposed to COVID-19.

The J gene is TRBJ2-1, the V gene TRBV7-6, with a weak D call TRBD1 (6 bases). Trimming took 5 bases from V and 3 from J, leaving 14 bases between them. The CDR3 length is 15 residues. Germline values: CDR1 SGHVS, CDR2 FNYEAQ. The CDR3 bases are TGTGCCAGCAGCCCTGATGGACAGTTCTACAATGAGCAGTTCTTC. Translated, it gives CASSPDGQFYNEQFF.

This clone was detected a few times. The chain recombines TRBV6-5 with TRBJ1-2, with D uncertain. The V gene's germline CDR1 is MNHEY and CDR2 SVGAGI. With 0 bases removed from V and 2 bases from J, the gap between germline ends came to 10 bases. The CDR3 has 15 residues. For the CDR3, the DNA is TGTGCCAGCAGTTACTCGAGGGAACGCAACTATGGCTACACCTTC. Translating gives CASSYSRERNYGYTF.

V is TRBV6-5 and J is TRBJ2-1; 10 bases match TRBD1. This CDR3 is built from 15 residues. The V segment lost 5 bases and the J segment 8 bases; nucleotides outside the gene matches: 9. Germline V gene sequence: CDR1 MNHEY, CDR2 SVGAGI. In nucleotides, the CDR3 is TGTGCCAGCAGTCTTCCCGGGACAGGGGAATATGAGCAGTTCTTC. Protein product: CASSLPGTGEYEQFF.

This chain joins TRBV9 and TRBJ2-3, with TRBD1 identical over 8 bases. The CDR3 has 16 amino acids. J was trimmed by 1 base and V by 3 bases; bases with no gene match: 7. CDR1 SGDLS and CDR2 YYNGEE come from the germline V gene. The CDR3 nucleotides read TGTGCCAGCAGCGAGAGGGCGGGACAGGGCACAGATACGCAGTATTTT. It yields the protein CASSERAGQGTDTQYF.

The chain links TRBV18 to TRBJ2-7; 7 nucleotides agree with TRBD2. The CDR3 runs 15 residues. Germline assignment: CDR1 KGHSH and CDR2 LQKENI. V gave up 0 bases and J gave up 5 bases; unmatched junction bases: 7. The CDR3 is CASSPPTGGPHEQYF. Written as DNA, the CDR3 is TGTGCCAGCTCACCACCGACGGGAGGTCCCCACGAGCAGTACTTC.

This clone was seen a few times. This chain joins TRBV29-1 and TRBJ1-6; the D gene is possibly TRBD1 (6 bases). Germline CDR1 and CDR2: SQVTM and ANQGSEA. Deletions cut 6 bases from V and 7 bases from J, with 13 bases between. This CDR3 comprises 13 residues. The CDR3 is CSVRQDINSPLHF. The CDR3 DNA follows: TGCAGCGTCCGACAGGATATCAATTCACCCCTCCACTTT. The whole variable domain, filled in from reference TRBV29-1 and TRBJ1-6, reads SAVISQKPSRDICQRGTSLTIQCQVDSQVTMMFWYRQQPGQSLTLIATANQGSEATYESGFVIDKFPISRPNLTFSTLTVSNMSPEDSSIYLCSVRQDINSPLHFGNGTRLTVT.

The CDR3 bases are TGTGCCAGCAGCTTCGGCAAGGGGTTAGCGGGAGTACGGGATTACGAGCAGTACTTC. Residues: CASSFGKGLAGVRDYEQYF. The V and J genes are TRBV7-9 and TRBJ2-7, with TRBD2 identical over 9 bases. The CDR3 is 19 residues long. Germline V gives CDR1 SEHNR, CDR2 FQNEAQ (reference sequence). V lost 3 bases, J lost 4 bases, and 19 bases stayed unmatched.

The rearrangement joins TRBV2 to TRBJ2-5; the D gene is possibly TRBD2 (7 bases). Germline lookup yields CDR1 SNHLY and CDR2 FYNNEI. Trimming shortened V by 3 bases and J by 3 bases, and 14 bases separated the two germline ends. This CDR3 has 15 residues. The CDR3 protein is CASSDWGGSKETQYF. The CDR3 bases are TGTGCCAGCAGTGATTGGGGGGGCTCCAAAGAGACCCAGTACTTC. Using reference TRBV2 and TRBJ2-5 for the parts outside the CDR3, the full variable domain is EPEVTQTPSHQVTQMGQEVILRCVPISNHLYFYWYRQILGQKVEFLVSFYNNEISEKSEIFDDQFSVERPDGSNFTLKIRSTKLEDSAMYFCASSDWGGSKETQYFGPGTRLLVL.

The CDR3 is CSVGTGKGYGYTF. For the CDR3, the DNA is TGCAGCGTGGGGACAGGAAAAGGGTATGGCTACACCTTC. The chain joins TRBV29-1 to TRBJ1-2; TRBD1 aligns across 8 bases. The junction had 8 bases not matched to a gene; V was cut back by 6 bases and J by 5 bases. Germline CDR1 SQVTM, CDR2 ANQGSEA. This CDR3 spans 13 amino acids.

V usage is TRBV21-1 and J usage is TRBJ1-5. TRBV21-1 is a pseudogene segment. This CDR3 contains 15 residues. In DNA form, the CDR3 reads TGTGCCAGCAGCAAAGGAGGGTATAGCAATCAGCCCCAGCATTTT. Protein sequence: CASSKGGYSNQPQHF.

The J gene is TRBJ2-1, the V gene TRBV6-4, with no clear D. CDR1 and CDR2 (germline): MRHNA, SNTAGT. The V end lost 6 bases, the J end lost 5 bases, and 17 bases lay between the germline ends. CDR3 length equals 15 residues. The CDR3 region has the DNA TGTGCCAGCAGACCCAACTTTCGATACGACAATGAGCAGTTCTTC. It yields the protein CASRPNFRYDNEQFF.

V is TRBV15 and J is TRBJ2-5; 7 bases agree with TRBD2. The CDR3 is 16 amino acids. V lost 2 bases, J lost 3 bases, and 9 bases stayed unmatched. CDR1 is LNHNV, CDR2 YYDKDF, per germline (reference sequence). The CDR3 DNA reads TGTGCCACCAGCAGAAACAAGGGGACTACCGAAGAGACCCAGTACTTC. Translation gives CATSRNKGTTEETQYF.

The rearrangement links TRBV4-3 to TRBJ1-4, with D uncertain. This CDR3 region has 15 residues. V was trimmed by 2 bases and J by 6 bases, leaving 13 bases between them. The germline V gene encodes CDR1 LGHNA and CDR2 YSLEER. CDR3 residues: CASSQRGGRHEKLFF. The CDR3 bases are TGCGCCAGCAGCCAACGAGGAGGGAGGCATGAAAAACTGTTTTTT.

This clone has a single count. V usage is TRBV6-5 and J usage is TRBJ1-6; unclear D gene. Trimming took 2 bases from V and 10 from J, leaving 12 bases between them. Germline values: CDR1 MNHEY, CDR2 SVGAGI. The CDR3 consists of 14 residues. The CDR3 DNA sequence: TGTGCCAGCAGTTACATCGGGATTCTGTCACCCCTCCACTTT. Its translation: CASSYIGILSPLHF.

Concerning this clone: The sample carries other DNA sequences with the same CDR3. The chain employs TRBV19 and TRBJ1-5; 7 bases fit TRBD1. With 3 bases clipped from V and 4 bases from J, the junction kept 6 bases outside the gene matches. The CDR3 contains 15 residues. CDR1 is LNHDA and CDR2 is SQIVND in the germline V gene (reference sequence). As DNA, the CDR3 is TGTGCCAGTAGTATTAGGGGACAGCAAAATCAGCCCCAGCATTTT. It specifies CASSIRGQQNQPQHF.

The chain is built from TRBV7-8 and TRBJ2-1; 11 bases match TRBD2. J lost 3 bases, V lost 5 bases, and 9 bases had no gene match. The CDR3 sequence is 17 residues long. The germline CDR1 and CDR2 sequences are SGHVS and FQNEAQ. In DNA, the CDR3 is TGTGCCAGCAGCCTGGGGACTAGCGGCCGATACTACAATGAGCAGTTCTTC. Translating gives CASSLGTSGRYYNEQFF. The whole variable domain, remainder taken from reference TRBV7-8 and TRBJ2-1, is GAGVSQSPRYKVAKRGQDVALRCDPISGHVSLFWYQQALGQGPEFLTYFQNEAQLDKSGLPSDRFFAERPEGSVSTLKIQRTQQEDSAVYLCASSLGTSGRYYNEQFFGPGTRLTVL.

This rearrangement joins TRBV6-5 to TRBJ2-7; 10 bases fit TRBD1. Germline CDR1 and CDR2: MNHEY and SVGAGI. The J segment lost 6 bases and the V segment lost 7 bases, leaving 12 bases of the junction unmatched. This CDR3 region has 15 residues. The CDR3 DNA follows: TGTGCCAGCATCACCCGGGGGGGGACAGGGGTCGAGCAGTACTTC. Its protein is CASITRGGTGVEQYF.

The V and J genes are TRBV6-5 and TRBJ1-6, with 10 bases lining up with TRBD1. The CDR3 spans 14 residues. V trimming: 7 bases; J trimming: 7 bases; junction bases outside the gene matches: 4. The germline CDR1 and CDR2 sequences are MNHEY and SVGAGI. For the CDR3, the DNA is TGTGCCAGCAACTCGGGACAGGGGAATTCACCCCTCCACTTT. Protein product: CASNSGQGNSPLHF.

This chain links TRBV7-9 with TRBJ2-7; D perhaps matches TRBD1 (6 bases). Germline CDR1 and CDR2: SEHNR and FQNEAQ (reference sequence). This CDR3 spans 15 amino acids. Trimming pared 3 bases from V and 4 bases from J, leaving 16 bases between. The DNA for the CDR3 is TGTGCCAGCAGCTTCGGACAGAACAGTCCTTACGAGCAGTACTTC. This codes for CASSFGQNSPYEQYF.

The chain couples TRBV6-1 to TRBJ2-1; the match to TRBD2 covers 8 bases. Germline CDR1 is MNHNS and CDR2 is SASEGT. With V trimmed by 1 base and J by 15 bases, 14 bases remained unmatched. The CDR3 loop spans 15 amino acids. CDR3 nucleotides: TGTGCCAGCAGTGAAGGAGGCGGACTAGCCGCTGTTACGTTCTTC. Translation gives CASSEGGGLAAVTFF.

The V call is TRBV7-6, the J call TRBJ1-3; D not resolved. Germline CDR1 is SGHVS and CDR2 is FNYEAQ. There are 15 residues in the CDR3. With 4 bases removed from V and 4 bases from J, the gap between germline ends came to 14 bases. CDR3 nucleotide sequence: TGTGCCAGCAGCTCCGGGTCTCGAGGGGGAAACACCATATATTTT. Its protein is CASSSGSRGGNTIYF.

The CDR3 protein is CASSRTGLAGGNEQFF. The CDR3 nucleotides read TGCGCCAGCAGTAGAACCGGTCTAGCGGGAGGTAATGAGCAGTTCTTC. The chain joins TRBV10-1 to TRBJ2-1; 11 nucleotides agree with TRBD2. With V trimmed by 5 bases and J by 7 bases, 10 bases remained unmatched. The CDR3 totals 16 residues. In germline, CDR1 is WNHNN, CDR2 SYGVQD (reference sequence).

This chain connects TRBV24-1 to TRBJ1-5; 8 nucleotides align to TRBD1. The V gene's germline CDR1 is KGHDR and CDR2 SFDVKD. V lost 5 bases to trimming and J lost 6 bases; unmatched junction nucleotides: 5. This CDR3 is built from 14 residues. The CDR3 protein is CATSAGGRGQPQHF. CDR3 nucleotide sequence: TGTGCCACCAGTGCAGGGGGCCGGGGTCAGCCCCAGCATTTT.

The chain has TRBV15 and TRBJ1-4, with no clear D. The CDR3 extends over 15 amino acids. CDR1 LNHNV and CDR2 YYDKDF come from the germline V gene (reference sequence). Trimming removed 1 base from V and 8 bases from J, with 14 bases in between. The CDR3: CATSRGKLPKEKLFF. For the CDR3, the DNA is TGTGCCACCAGCAGAGGAAAGCTCCCGAAAGAAAAACTGTTTTTT.

V gene TRBV7-2 combines with J gene TRBJ1-5; tentative D call: TRBD1 (6 bases). The CDR3 extends over 15 amino acids. V was shortened by 3 bases and J by 4 bases, with 13 bases between the two germline ends. Germline loops: CDR1 SGHTA, CDR2 FQGNSA. The DNA for the CDR3 is TGTGCCAGCAGCTTGCAGGGGAGATATAATCAGCCCCAGCATTTT. Protein: CASSLQGRYNQPQHF.

The rearrangement uses TRBV5-1 and TRBJ2-2; 11 positions match TRBD2. The germline CDR1 and CDR2 sequences are SGHRS and YFSETQ. The trim removed 1 base at V and 11 bases at J, leaving 7 bases unmatched. This CDR3 comprises 15 residues. This chain's CDR3 is CASSLSTSGRRELFF. The CDR3 DNA is TGCGCCAGCAGCTTGAGCACTAGCGGGAGACGTGAGCTGTTTTTT. Variable domain in full (rest from reference TRBV5-1 and TRBJ2-2): KAGVTQTPRYLIKTRGQQVTLSCSPISGHRSVSWYQQTPGQGLQFLFEYFSETQRNKGNFPGRFSGRQFSNSRSEMNVSTLELGDSALYLCASSLSTSGRRELFFGEGSRLTVL.

The gene calls are TRBV28 and TRBJ1-6; no reliable D call. Trimming removed 3 bases from V and 10 bases from J, with 16 bases in between. Germline CDR1 reads MDHEN; CDR2 reads SYDVKM. This CDR3 has 15 residues. CDR3 loop: CASSFPTARNSPLHF. The CDR3 DNA sequence: TGTGCCAGCAGTTTTCCCACAGCTCGGAACTCACCCCTCCACTTT.